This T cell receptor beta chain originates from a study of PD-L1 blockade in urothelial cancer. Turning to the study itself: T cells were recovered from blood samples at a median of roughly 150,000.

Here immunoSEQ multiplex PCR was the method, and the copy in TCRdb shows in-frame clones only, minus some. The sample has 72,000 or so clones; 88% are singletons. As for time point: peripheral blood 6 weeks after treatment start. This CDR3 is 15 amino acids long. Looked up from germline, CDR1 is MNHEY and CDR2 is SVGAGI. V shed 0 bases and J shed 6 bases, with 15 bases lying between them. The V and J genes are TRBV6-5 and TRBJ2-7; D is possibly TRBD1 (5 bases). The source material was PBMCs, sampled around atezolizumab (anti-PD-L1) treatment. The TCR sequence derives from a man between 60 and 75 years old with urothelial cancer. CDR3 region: CASSYSIRATVEQYF. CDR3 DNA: TGTGCCAGCAGTTACTCGATCCGAGCGACAGTCGAGCAGTACTTC.